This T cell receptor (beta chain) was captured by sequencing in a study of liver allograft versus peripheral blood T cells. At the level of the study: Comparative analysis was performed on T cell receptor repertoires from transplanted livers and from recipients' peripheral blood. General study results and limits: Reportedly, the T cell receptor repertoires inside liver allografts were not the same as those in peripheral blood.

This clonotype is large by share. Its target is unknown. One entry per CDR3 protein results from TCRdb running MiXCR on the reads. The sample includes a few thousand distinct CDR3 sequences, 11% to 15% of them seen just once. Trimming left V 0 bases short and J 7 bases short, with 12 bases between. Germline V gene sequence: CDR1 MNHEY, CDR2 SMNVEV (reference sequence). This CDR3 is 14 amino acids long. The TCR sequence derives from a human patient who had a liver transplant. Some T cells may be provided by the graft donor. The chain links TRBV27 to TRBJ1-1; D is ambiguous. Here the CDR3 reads CASSLSGKNYEAFF. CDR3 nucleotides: TGTGCCAGCAGTTTATCAGGGAAAAACTATGAAGCTTTCTTT.